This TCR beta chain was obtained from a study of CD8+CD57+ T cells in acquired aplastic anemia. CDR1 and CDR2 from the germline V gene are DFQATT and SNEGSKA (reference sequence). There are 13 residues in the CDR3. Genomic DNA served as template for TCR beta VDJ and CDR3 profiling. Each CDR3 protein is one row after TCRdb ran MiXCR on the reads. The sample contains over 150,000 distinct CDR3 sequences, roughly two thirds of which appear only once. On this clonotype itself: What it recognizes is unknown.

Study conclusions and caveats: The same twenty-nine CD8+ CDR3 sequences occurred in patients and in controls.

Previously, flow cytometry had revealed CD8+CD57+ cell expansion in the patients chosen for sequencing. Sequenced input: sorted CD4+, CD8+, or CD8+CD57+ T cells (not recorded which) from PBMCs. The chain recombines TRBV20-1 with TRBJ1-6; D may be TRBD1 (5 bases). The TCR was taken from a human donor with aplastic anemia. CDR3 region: CSGVVAGHSPLHF. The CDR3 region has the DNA TGCAGCGGCGTAGTGGCAGGACACTCACCCCTCCACTTT.